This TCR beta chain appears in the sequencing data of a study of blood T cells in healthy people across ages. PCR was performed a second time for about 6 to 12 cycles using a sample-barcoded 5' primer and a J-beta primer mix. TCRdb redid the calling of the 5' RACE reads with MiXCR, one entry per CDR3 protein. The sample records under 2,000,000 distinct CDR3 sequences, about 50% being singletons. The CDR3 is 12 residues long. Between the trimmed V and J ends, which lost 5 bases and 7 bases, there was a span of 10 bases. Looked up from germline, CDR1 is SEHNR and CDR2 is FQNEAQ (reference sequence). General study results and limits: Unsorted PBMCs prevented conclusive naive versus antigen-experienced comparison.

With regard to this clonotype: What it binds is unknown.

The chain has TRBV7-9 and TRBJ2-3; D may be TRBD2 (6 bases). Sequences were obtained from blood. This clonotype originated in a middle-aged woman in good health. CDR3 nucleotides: TGTGCCAGCAGCCCCGGGGGAAATACGCAGTATTTT. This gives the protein CASSPGGNTQYF.